This T cell receptor (beta chain) is drawn from a study of blood T cell repertoires in COVID-19. Study-level information: The samples span acute and convalescent COVID-19 from the United States, Italy and Spain.

From germline, CDR1 is LNHDA and CDR2 SQIVND (reference sequence). The CDR3 totals 15 residues. J was trimmed by 5 bases and V by 7 bases; bases with no gene match: 9. Libraries were prepared by immunoSEQ multiplex PCR; TCRdb keeps only in-frame clonotypes and omits some of them. The repertoire holds under 200,000 clones, with 82% as singletons. Sequencing was done on a sample of peripheral blood. The gene calls are TRBV19 and TRBJ1-4, with 8 bases matching TRBD1. The source is a woman aged 55-70 years with COVID-19, enrolled during active disease. CDR3 sequence reads: CASNPDRGKNEKLFF. The CDR3 DNA reads as TGTGCCAGTAATCCAGACAGGGGAAAAAATGAAAAACTGTTTTTT.